The sequence of this TCR beta chain was determined in a study of blood T cell repertoires in COVID-19. V was shortened by 5 bases and J by 7 bases, with 17 bases between the two germline ends. Germline V gene lookup returns CDR1 SGHTA and CDR2 FQGTGA. The length of the CDR3 is 14 residues. As originally analysed: Amplification from reference gene primers served as the basis for estimated nucleated cell counts. Repertoires were generated with immunoSEQ multiplex PCR, while TCRdb's copy carries only in-frame clones and drops some. That table furnishes V, J and clone size, whereas the DNA furnished D and trimming. This table has some 330,000 clones, roughly 89% appearing once.

This receptor was obtained from a woman aged 30 to 39 with COVID-19, enrolled during active disease. V gene TRBV7-3 combines with J gene TRBJ1-2; D unclear. Material for sequencing was peripheral blood. CDR3 nucleotide sequence: TGTGCCAGCAGCCCTACCGGAGGATTGGGTGGCTACACCTTC. It translates to CASSPTGGLGGYTF.